This TCR beta chain was recorded in a study of T-cell memory formation after mild COVID-19. Germline V gives CDR1 MNHEY, CDR2 SVGEGT. This CDR3 is 15 amino acids long. J lost 6 bases, V lost 4 bases, and 8 bases had no gene match. With constant-segment primers, 5'RACE yielded cDNA libraries of TCR alpha and TCR beta that carried sample barcodes and UMIs. A single record per CDR3 protein comes from TCRdb applying MiXCR to the 5' RACE reads. Among about half a million distinct CDR3 sequences listed, around a sixth were seen once. The sequence was obtained from an adult woman who had mild COVID-19 (a few samples of this study predate the infection). Cell type and time point are not known. The sample comprised PBMCs or a T cell subset sorted from them (not recorded which). The chain has TRBV6-2 or TRBV6-3 and TRBJ2-1; TRBD1 matches 8 bases. The CDR3 DNA reads TGTGCCAGCAGTTCCCCAGGGGGCCGTTTCAATGAGCAGTTCTTC. As protein: CASSSPGGRFNEQFF.